Presented here are 32 T cell receptor beta chains from one specimen sequenced in a study of Ad26.COV2.S vaccination and SARS-CoV-2 variants. Data came from immunoSEQ multiplex PCR; TCRdb stores just in-frame clones and leaves some out. This table holds approximately 480,000 clones, approximately 90% found once. Treatment specified: 15 to 20 received Ad26.COV2.S at low or high dose, single or two shots; roughly 5 received placebo; per-sample allocation not given. Material that was analyzed had been drawn on day 63 after the first vaccine or placebo injection. Material: peripheral blood, obtained in a trial of Ad26.COV2.S vaccine versus placebo. These receptor sequences come from a person aged 18 to 59 who received the Ad26.COV2.S COVID-19 vaccine or a placebo.

The genes are TRBV5-4 and TRBJ2-1; the match to TRBD2 covers 8 bases. The germline V gene encodes CDR1 SGHNT and CDR2 YYREEE (reference sequence). Germline trimming cut 4 bases from V and 4 bases from J; bases unmatched to any gene: 10. The CDR3 contains 16 residues. The CDR3 DNA reads as TGTGCCAGCAGCCCTCCACTAGCGGTCGGTTACAATGAGCAGTTCTTC. Encoded protein: CASSPPLAVGYNEQFF.

The genes are TRBV30 and TRBJ2-3; D call uncertain. V was pared by 2 bases and J by 6 bases, with 18 bases between. Germline CDR1 reads GTSNPN; CDR2 reads SVGIG (reference sequence). CDR3 length: 15 amino acids. The CDR3 is CAWSLTALNVDTQYF. For the CDR3, the DNA is TGTGCCTGGAGTCTTACAGCCCTGAATGTGGATACGCAGTATTTT.

A single count supports this clone. V and J are TRBV29-1 and TRBJ1-5; tentatively, D is TRBD1 (6 bases). The V and J ends lost 4 bases and 6 bases respectively, with 10 bases between them. The CDR3 runs to 12 residues. Germline CDR1 is SQVTM and CDR2 is ANQGSEA. The CDR3 nucleotides read TGCAGCGTTGGGGAGGGGGGTCAGCCCCAGCATTTT. Its translation is CSVGEGGQPQHF.

The chain has TRBV19 and TRBJ2-5, with D hard to call. The V gene lost 3 bases and the J gene lost 4 bases, with 15 bases spanning the gap. This CDR3 contains 15 residues. Germline V lookup: CDR1 LNHDA, CDR2 SQIVND (reference sequence). For the CDR3, the DNA is TGTGCCAGTAGTATCGAGGTGATTGGGTTAGAGACCCAGTACTTC. Translated, it gives CASSIEVIGLETQYF.

This sequence joins TRBV11-2 and TRBJ1-6; D gene uncertain. Trimming left V 3 bases short and J 4 bases short, with 13 bases between. CDR1 and CDR2 (germline): SGHAT, FQNNGV. The CDR3 has 16 amino acids. The CDR3 region has the DNA TGTGCCAGCAGCTTTGGGTGGGCAGGTTATAATTCACCCCTCCACTTT. Its protein product is CASSFGWAGYNSPLHF.

The chain has TRBV5-4 and TRBJ2-3; D tentatively fits TRBD1 or TRBD2 (6 bases each). The germline V and J ends were trimmed by 4 bases and 7 bases, with 25 bases remaining between them. The CDR3 has 17 amino acids. The germline V gene encodes CDR1 SGHNT and CDR2 YYREEE (reference sequence). The CDR3 DNA sequence: TGTGCCAGCAGCCGGGGGCCCCCGGGAGCGATGTTACATACGCAGTATTTT. The encoded protein is CASSRGPPGAMLHTQYF.

V is TRBV7-2 and J is TRBJ2-1, with TRBD1 matching 7 bases. Germline V gene lookup returns CDR1 SGHTA and CDR2 FQGNSA. Trimming at V came to 4 bases and at J to 1 base, leaving 4 bases not matched to a gene. This CDR3 comprises 15 residues. The CDR3 DNA reads as TGTGCCAGCAGCTACGACAGGGCTTCCTACAATGAGCAGTTCTTC. Residues: CASSYDRASYNEQFF.

The chain combines TRBV19 with TRBJ2-1; TRBD1 or TRBD2 may be the D gene (5 bases each). The CDR3 has 17 residues. V was cut by 4 bases and J by 9 bases, with 25 bases left in between. CDR1 and CDR2 from the germline V gene are LNHDA and SQIVND (reference sequence). The CDR3 nucleotides read TGTGCCAGTAGTACCCCCCGTGACCCAGGGACCCTCGGTGAGCAGTTCTTC. Protein sequence: CASSTPRDPGTLGEQFF.

The chain uses TRBV12-3 or TRBV12-4 and TRBJ2-3; possibly TRBD1 for D (6 bases). V was shortened by 11 bases and J by 4 bases, with 13 bases between the two germline ends. This CDR3 contains 12 residues. The CDR3 here is CALGSGADTQYF. CDR3 nucleotide sequence: TGTGCCCTGGGTTCAGGGGCAGATACGCAGTATTTT.

The chain recombines TRBV2 with TRBJ2-7; D might be TRBD1 (5 bases). The CDR3 has 12 residues. CDR1 and CDR2 from the germline V gene are SNHLY and FYNNEI. Trimming left V 2 bases short and J 11 bases short, with 13 bases between. CDR3 DNA: TGTGCCAGCAGTGAACGCACAGGACGAAAGTACTTC. Its protein product is CASSERTGRKYF. The complete variable domain, with remaining parts taken from reference TRBV2 and TRBJ2-7, reads EPEVTQTPSHQVTQMGQEVILRCVPISNHLYFYWYRQILGQKVEFLVSFYNNEISEKSEIFDDQFSVERPDGSNFTLKIRSTKLEDSAMYFCASSERTGRKYFGPGTRLTVT.

V is TRBV5-4 and J is TRBJ2-2, with D maybe TRBD2 (6 bases). V lost 3 bases to trimming and J lost 4 bases, with 13 bases between them. This CDR3 is built from 15 residues. Germline V CDR1 and CDR2: SGHNT, YYREEE (reference sequence). CDR3 amino acids: CASSSGTRLTGELFF. DNA for the CDR3: TGTGCCAGCAGCTCCGGGACTCGACTCACCGGGGAGCTGTTTTTT.

This clone was counted once. This chain uses TRBV9 with TRBJ1-4; maybe TRBD1 (5 bases). Trimming shortened V by 2 bases and J by 5 bases, and 10 bases separated the two germline ends. CDR1 and CDR2 (germline): SGDLS, YYNGEE. The CDR3 is 14 residues long. CDR3: CASSVTGNNEKLFF. The DNA for the CDR3 is TGTGCCAGCAGCGTTACAGGCAACAATGAAAAACTGTTTTTT.

This clone was counted only a few times. J is TRBJ1-3 and V is TRBV7-2; D unresolved. This CDR3 is 15 amino acids long. Germline loops: CDR1 SGHTA, CDR2 FQGNSA. The V gene lost 0 bases and the J gene lost 1 base, with 7 bases spanning the gap. The CDR3 DNA is TGTGCCAGCAGCTTAGCGCGGCAGTCTGGAAACACCATATATTTT. This codes for CASSLARQSGNTIYF.

Only one count was recorded for this clone. CDR3 protein: CASSSPGQGNSPLHF. The CDR3 nucleotides read TGTGCCAGCAGCTCGCCGGGACAGGGGAATTCACCCCTCCACTTT. This chain joins TRBV4-2 and TRBJ1-6; TRBD1 matches 10 bases. The CDR3 is 15 amino acids. From germline, CDR1 is LGHNA and CDR2 YNFKEQ. The J segment lost 7 bases and the V segment lost 5 bases, leaving 5 bases of the junction unmatched.

The gene calls are TRBV5-1 and TRBJ2-2, with 7 bases that match TRBD2. This CDR3 is 15 amino acids long. V was clipped by 7 bases and J by 5 bases; unmatched bases: 11. CDR1 is SGHRS, CDR2 YFSETQ, per germline. CDR3 residues: CASRLLAEHTGELFF. CDR3 in DNA: TGCGCCAGCCGACTCCTAGCGGAGCATACCGGGGAGCTGTTTTTT.

The chain uses TRBV19 and TRBJ2-7; perhaps TRBD1 as D (6 bases). The CDR3 runs 12 residues. V dropped 4 bases and J dropped 4 bases, with 8 bases sitting between them. Germline CDR1 LNHDA, CDR2 SQIVND (reference sequence). The CDR3 sequence: CASSSRGYEQYF. In DNA, the CDR3 is TGTGCCAGTAGTAGCAGGGGTTACGAGCAGTACTTC. The whole variable domain, remainder taken from reference TRBV19 and TRBJ2-7, is DGGITQSPKYLFRKEGQNVTLSCEQNLNHDAMYWYRQDPGQGLRLIYYSQIVNDFQKGDIAEGYSVSREKKESFPLTVTSAQKNPTAFYLCASSSRGYEQYFGPGTRLTVT.

This chain links TRBV7-9 with TRBJ2-3, with TRBD2 matching 10 bases. Unmatched junction bases numbered 17, after V lost 5 bases and J lost 6 bases. The CDR3 sequence is 18 residues long. CDR1 and CDR2 (germline): SEHNR, FQNEAQ (reference sequence). CDR3 sequence: CASSSKRSASGSPDTQYF. For the CDR3, the DNA is TGTGCCAGCAGCAGCAAGCGGTCGGCTAGCGGGAGTCCGGATACGCAGTATTTT. The entire variable domain, with the rest obtained from reference TRBV7-9 and TRBJ2-3, is as follows: DTGVSQNPRHKITKRGQNVTFRCDPISEHNRLYWYRQTLGQGPEFLTYFQNEAQLEKSRLLSDRFSAERPKGSFSTLEIQRTEQGDSAMYLCASSSKRSASGSPDTQYFGPGTRLTVL.

The chain is built from TRBV5-1 and TRBJ2-1; TRBD2 matches 9 bases. V shed 0 bases, J shed 5 bases, and the junction held 6 bases outside the gene matches. The V gene's germline CDR1 is SGHRS and CDR2 YFSETQ. This CDR3 is 16 amino acids long. CDR3 nucleotides: TGCGCCAGCAGCTTGGGGTTGGGACTAGCCAACAATGAGCAGTTCTTC. Amino acid sequence: CASSLGLGLANNEQFF.

In this sample, this clone turned up many times. The chain links TRBV28 to TRBJ2-2, with TRBD1 matching 11 bases. Germline V CDR1 and CDR2: MDHEN, SYDVKM. V was clipped by 8 bases and J by 2 bases; unmatched bases: 13. This CDR3 comprises 18 residues. The CDR3, as DNA: TGTGCCAGCGGTGGACAGGGGGCCGTCCAGACTAACACCGGGGAGCTGTTTTTT. It is translated as CASGGQGAVQTNTGELFF.

This rearrangement joins TRBV3-1 (or the pseudogene TRBV3-2) to TRBJ2-1; 7 positions agree with TRBD2. Losses at the gene ends were 2 bases for V and 4 bases for J; bases not matched to a gene: 14. This CDR3 spans 18 amino acids. In germline, CDR1 is LGHDT, CDR2 YNNKEL (reference sequence). CDR3 sequence (DNA): TGTGCCAGCAGCCAAAAAAGGGGCGGGAGTGGGTCTTACAATGAGCAGTTCTTC. Translated: CASSQKRGGSGSYNEQFF.

The gene calls are TRBV30 and TRBJ2-1; D may match TRBD1 or TRBD2 (6 bases each). The CDR3 totals 14 residues. The germline V gene has CDR1 GTSNPN and CDR2 SVGIG (reference sequence). V was clipped by 5 bases and J by 5 bases, with 16 bases between them. CDR3 loop: CAWGGGRSHNEQFF. CDR3 in DNA: TGTGCCTGGGGAGGGGGGCGGAGCCACAATGAGCAGTTCTTC.

This clone was seen once. This chain links TRBV7-2 with TRBJ2-7; D gene unclear. CDR1 SGHTA and CDR2 FQGNSA come from the germline V gene. This CDR3 region has 14 residues. Trimming stripped 5 bases from V and 2 bases from J, with 13 bases between. The chain's CDR3 is CASSPTGLTYEQYF. The CDR3 DNA sequence: TGTGCCAGCAGCCCTACGGGCCTCACCTACGAGCAGTACTTC.

This clone has more than one count but fewer than ten. V gene TRBV6-1 combines with J gene TRBJ2-6; possible D gene TRBD2, 6 bases. The CDR3 has 22 residues. The germline gives CDR1 MNHNS, CDR2 SASEGT. The V end was cut by 0 bases, the J end by 0 bases, with 24 bases between. CDR3 sequence (DNA): TGTGCCAGCAGTGAAGCCCCCGTGTCGATGAGCGGGTTAAACTCTGGGGCCAACGTCCTGACTTTC. Translated, it gives CASSEAPVSMSGLNSGANVLTF.

About this clone: The sample carries other DNA sequences with the same CDR3. The chain recombines TRBV6-2 or TRBV6-3 with TRBJ2-7, with unresolved D. The CDR3 runs 11 residues. CDR1 is MNHEY and CDR2 is SVGEGT in the germline V gene. The V gene lost 6 bases and the J gene lost 2 bases, with 5 bases spanning the gap. The CDR3 sequence: CASSQTYEQYF. For the CDR3, the DNA is TGTGCCAGCAGCCAGACCTACGAGCAGTACTTC.

This clone was found once. The chain couples TRBV5-1 to TRBJ2-1; no definite D call. CDR1 SGHRS and CDR2 YFSETQ come from the germline V gene. With 0 bases removed from V and 7 bases from J, the gap between germline ends came to 8 bases. There are 13 residues in the CDR3. CDR3 residues: CASSLGVLNEQFF. The CDR3 nucleotides read TGCGCCAGCAGCTTGGGCGTCCTGAATGAGCAGTTCTTC.

This clone was recorded only once. The chain is built from TRBV28 and TRBJ2-5; possibly TRBD2 for D (6 bases). From germline, CDR1 is MDHEN and CDR2 SYDVKM. Trimming took off 2 bases at V and 3 bases at J, with 13 bases between the two ends. This CDR3 has 15 residues. The DNA for the CDR3 is TGTGCCAGCAGTTTAGCAGGGAGGACCGAAGAGACCCAGTACTTC. As protein: CASSLAGRTEETQYF.

The genes are TRBV24-1 and TRBJ2-1; 8 bases match TRBD2. Trimming cost V 2 bases and J 4 bases; bases outside gene matches: 6. This CDR3 has 16 residues. Germline CDR1 KGHDR, CDR2 SFDVKD. The CDR3, as DNA: TGTGCCACCAGTGATTCGCCGGGAGGGCCGTACAATGAGCAGTTCTTC. Residues: CATSDSPGGPYNEQFF.

This chain links TRBV6-5 with TRBJ1-1; maybe TRBD1 (5 bases). The germline V gene has CDR1 MNHEY and CDR2 SVGAGI. This CDR3 comprises 13 residues. Trimming pared 6 bases from V and 4 bases from J, leaving 12 bases between. The CDR3 DNA reads TGTGCCAGCAGGTCCCAGGGCCCCACTGAAGCTTTCTTT. Translation gives CASRSQGPTEAFF.

V gene TRBV24-1 combines with J gene TRBJ1-5; D is undetermined. The V and J ends lost 4 bases and 2 bases respectively, with 14 bases between them. Germline CDR1 is KGHDR and CDR2 is SFDVKD. The CDR3 contains 16 residues. For the CDR3, the DNA is TGTGCCACCAGTGAAAGGACCCCGAGGGGCAATCAGCCCCAGCATTTT. It yields the protein CATSERTPRGNQPQHF.

The table lists this clone with a count of one. The chain uses TRBV9 and TRBJ1-4; D gene ambiguous. Trimming took 0 bases from V and 4 from J, leaving 10 bases between them. Germline-derived CDR1 and CDR2 are SGDLS and YYNGEE. The CDR3 contains 15 residues. The CDR3 coding sequence is TGTGCCAGCAGCGTAGGGTCTGGGGTTAATGAAAAACTGTTTTTT. It encodes CASSVGSGVNEKLFF.

The chain recombines TRBV9 with TRBJ2-7, with D maybe TRBD1 (6 bases). Germline assignment: CDR1 SGDLS and CDR2 YYNGEE. Trimming removed 0 bases at V and 2 bases at J, with 12 bases between. The CDR3 runs to 15 residues. CDR3 in amino acids: CASSVALDSAYEQYF. The CDR3 nucleotides read TGTGCCAGCAGCGTAGCTCTGGACAGTGCCTACGAGCAGTACTTC.

The J gene is TRBJ1-6, the V gene TRBV7-2; 7 bases are a match to TRBD1. Looked up from germline, CDR1 is SGHTA and CDR2 is FQGNSA. This CDR3 region has 14 residues. The V segment lost 2 bases and the J segment 9 bases; nucleotides outside the gene matches: 4. The CDR3 nucleotides are TGTGCCAGCAGCTTAAGTCCAGGGGGTTCACCCCTCCACTTT. Its translation is CASSLSPGGSPLHF.